This record covers a single TCR beta chain. The entry originates in a study of T cell responses to AZD1222 COVID-19 vaccine. Overall study context: Researchers grouped second doses given at about 4 or about 12 weeks into one pool.

Profiling relied on immunoSEQ multiplex PCR, and the TCRdb table lists in-frame clones only, not all of them. Here the sample spans some 130,000 clones, 80% to 90% being singletons. In germline, CDR1 is MNHNS, CDR2 SASEGT. V was pared by 3 bases and J by 15 bases, with 7 bases of the junction left unmatched. The CDR3 has 12 amino acids. The TCR comes from an adult in good health. The material was peripheral blood, obtained on day 0 of AZD1222 vaccination. The chain employs TRBV6-1 and TRBJ2-2; TRBD1 agrees at 7 bases. The CDR3 DNA reads as TGTGCCAGCAGTGACCTACAGGGGTGGGTGTTTTTT. Protein: CASSDLQGWVFF.